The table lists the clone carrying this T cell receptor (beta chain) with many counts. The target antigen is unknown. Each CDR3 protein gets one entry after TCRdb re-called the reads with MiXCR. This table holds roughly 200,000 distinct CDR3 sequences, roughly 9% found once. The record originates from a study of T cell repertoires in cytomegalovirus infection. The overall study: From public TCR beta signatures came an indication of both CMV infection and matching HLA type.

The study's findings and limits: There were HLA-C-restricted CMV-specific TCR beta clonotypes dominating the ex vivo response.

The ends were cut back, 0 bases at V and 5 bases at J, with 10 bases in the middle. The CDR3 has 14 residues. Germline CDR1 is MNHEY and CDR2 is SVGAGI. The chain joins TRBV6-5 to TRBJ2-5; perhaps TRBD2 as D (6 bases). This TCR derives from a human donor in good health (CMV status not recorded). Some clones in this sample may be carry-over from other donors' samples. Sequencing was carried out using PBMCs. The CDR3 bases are TGTGCCAGCAGTTACTCCCTAGCGAGGGAGACCCAGTACTTC. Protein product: CASSYSLARETQYF.